This is a list of T cell receptor beta chains from one sample in a study of cytomegalovirus exposure and HLA in healthy donors. TCRdb's table, derived via immunoSEQ multiplex PCR, lists solely in-frame clones and lacks some. Here the sample spans fewer than 100,000 clones, roughly three quarters being singletons. Sequencing was performed on PBMCs. The receptors here all came from a woman aged 60-75 years in good health and CMV-seronegative. The CDR3 runs from the conserved cysteine through the conserved F or W. D genes are given only for firm matches. Not every row has a clone size; where given, it reads once, few, many or a size class.

V gene,J gene,clone size,D gene,CDR3 protein,CDR3 DNA
TRBV30,TRBJ1-6,NA,NA,CAWSPTGGSPLHF,TGTGCCTGGAGCCCAACGGGGGGCTCACCCCTCCACTTT
TRBV10-3,TRBJ1-1,few,NA,CAIRISGELNTEAFF,TGTGCCATCAGGATATCAGGGGAGTTGAACACTGAAGCTTTCTTT
TRBV19,TRBJ2-5,NA,TRBD1,CASSNTGGSETQYF,TGTGCCAGTAGTAACACAGGGGGCTCGGAGACCCAGTACTTC
TRBV4-3,TRBJ2-1,NA,TRBD2,CASSQVSGILNEQFF,TGCGCCAGCAGCCAAGTTAGCGGGATCTTAAATGAGCAGTTCTTC
TRBV5-1,TRBJ2-7,few,TRBD1,CASSTYRGRIYEQYF,TGCGCCAGCAGCACCTACAGGGGGCGCATCTACGAGCAGTACTTC
TRBV5-6,TRBJ1-1,NA,NA,CASSSTPRGLLAAFF,TGTGCCAGCAGCTCAACCCCCAGGGGTCTCTTAGCAGCTTTCTTT
TRBV6-5,TRBJ1-4,NA,NA,CASRDPGLGEKLFF,TGTGCCAGCAGAGACCCGGGACTCGGCGAAAAACTGTTTTTT
TRBV6-1,TRBJ2-3,NA,NA,CASSEGTPSTDTQYF,TGTGCCAGCAGTGAAGGGACACCTAGCACAGATACGCAGTATTTT
TRBV6-1,TRBJ2-2,NA,TRBD1,CASSGTGVSSNTGELFF,TGTGCCAGCAGTGGGACAGGGGTGAGCTCGAACACCGGGGAGCTGTTTTTT
TRBV19,TRBJ1-1,NA,TRBD1,CASSRGQGKNTEAFF,TGTGCCAGTAGTAGGGGACAGGGGAAGAACACTGAAGCTTTCTTT
TRBV5-4,TRBJ2-1,NA,NA,CASSFAGGLYNEQFF,TGTGCCAGCAGCTTCGCTGGGGGACTGTACAATGAGCAGTTCTTC
TRBV6-6,TRBJ1-2,once,NA,CASSYRGQGNYGYTF,TGTGCCAGCAGTTACAGGGGCCAGGGGAACTATGGCTACACCTTC